A single sample is the source of the 27 T cell receptor beta chains below, sequenced in a study of blood T cells in healthy people across ages. With a J-beta primer mix and a sample-barcoded 5' primer, a second PCR ran about 7 to 12 cycles. TCRdb processed the 5' RACE reads anew with MiXCR; each CDR3 protein has one entry. The sample consists of approximately 810,000 distinct CDR3 sequences, 25% to 30% of them appearing once. The specimen was blood. Every receptor here comes from a woman of 80 years or more in good health.

This clonotype appeared many times. The V and J genes are TRBV12-3 or TRBV12-4 and TRBJ2-1, with a possible D match to TRBD2 (6 bases). V was clipped by 6 bases and J by 0 bases, with 15 bases between them. The CDR3 runs 16 residues. The CDR3 coding sequence is TGTGCCAGCAGGGGGGGTGGGGGGTTCTCCTACAATGAGCAGTTCTTC. Protein sequence: CASRGGGGFSYNEQFF.

In this sample, this clonotype turned up a few times. The chain recombines TRBV6-1 with TRBJ1-1, with D unclear. Deletions cut 7 bases from V and 0 bases from J, with 9 bases between. The CDR3 length is 13 residues. CDR1 and CDR2 from the germline V gene are MNHNS and SASEGT. As DNA, the CDR3 is TGTGCCAGCACCGAAGGAGTGAACACTGAAGCTTTCTTT. Translation gives CASTEGVNTEAFF.

The chain combines TRBV6-6 with TRBJ1-5, with a possible D match to TRBD1 (5 bases). V was cut by 4 bases and J by 1 base, with 8 bases left in between. This CDR3 contains 14 residues. Per the germline V gene, CDR1 is MNHNY and CDR2 is SVGAGI (reference sequence). The CDR3 sequence: CASSWDGSNQPQHF. CDR3 in DNA: TGTGCCAGCAGTTGGGACGGCAGCAATCAGCCCCAGCATTTT.

The chain combines TRBV7-2 with TRBJ2-1; 8 bases line up with TRBD1. This CDR3 comprises 15 residues. Germline CDR1 is SGHTA and CDR2 is FQGNSA. V was pared by 5 bases and J by 1 base, with 4 bases of the junction left unmatched. CDR3 coding DNA: TGTGCCAGCAGCATGGACAGGGCGTCCTACAATGAGCAGTTCTTC. Translated: CASSMDRASYNEQFF.

About this clonotype: This may be a read error, as it is one base from a much larger clone. For the CDR3, the DNA is TGTGCCAGCAAGAAAGCGTTACCGGCCAGGAATGAGCAGTACTTC. Protein: CASKKALPARNEQYF. This chain links TRBV13 with TRBJ2-5; no clear D gene. This CDR3 contains 15 residues. V lost 7 bases to trimming and J lost 11 bases, with 26 bases between them. The germline CDR1 and CDR2 sequences are PRHDT and FYEKMQ (reference sequence).

This chain joins TRBV20-1 and TRBJ2-5, with D hard to call. Trimming took 2 bases from V and 11 from J, leaving 18 bases between them. Germline V lookup: CDR1 DFQATT, CDR2 SNEGSKA (reference sequence). The CDR3 totals 13 residues. Written as DNA, the CDR3 is TGCAGTGCTAGAAGCCAGTACGGCAATGAGCAGTACTTC. Translated, it gives CSARSQYGNEQYF.

To note about this clonotype: Its ends do not fully match the called genes, so a read error is possible. The rearrangement uses TRBV5-1 and TRBJ1-1; 8 bases map to TRBD1. The CDR3 contains 17 residues. Germline-derived CDR1 and CDR2 are SGHRS and YFSETQ. The DNA of the CDR3 is TGCGCCAGCAGTCCGGACAGGGCCCAGCTCGGGTACACTGAAGCTTCCTTT. It is translated as CASSPDRAQLGYTEASF.

CDR3 DNA: TGTGCCTGGAGTGGCTTCGGAGGACAGACCTCCTACGAGCAGTACTTC. Translation: CAWSGFGGQTSYEQYF. This chain uses TRBV30 with TRBJ2-7, with D possibly being TRBD1 (6 bases). CDR1 is GTSNPN and CDR2 is SVGIG in the germline V gene (reference sequence). CDR3 length equals 16 residues. The germline V and J ends were trimmed by 1 base and 0 bases, with 16 bases remaining between them.

This clonotype was observed many times. The V gene is TRBV10-3, the J gene TRBJ2-1, with a weak D call TRBD1 (5 bases). CDR3 length: 15 amino acids. Germline values: CDR1 ENHRY, CDR2 SYGVKD. V lost 5 bases and J 0 bases, leaving 11 bases between the germline ends. For the CDR3, the DNA is TGTGCCATCAGTAAACAGGTTAGCTCCTACAATGAGCAGTTCTTC. Its translation: CAISKQVSSYNEQFF.

This clonotype showed up many times. The rearrangement uses TRBV6-5 and TRBJ2-7; 8 bases map to TRBD1. The germline CDR1 and CDR2 sequences are MNHEY and SVGAGI. The CDR3 has 14 amino acids. Trimming cost V 2 bases and J 5 bases; bases outside gene matches: 5. The CDR3 region has the DNA TGTGCCAGCAGTTACGTCCAGGGGGCCAACGAGCAGTACTTC. The encoded protein is CASSYVQGANEQYF.

This clonotype has just a few counts. The chain uses TRBV18 and TRBJ1-5, with 8 nucleotides matching TRBD1. V was clipped by 3 bases and J by 5 bases; unmatched bases: 6. CDR1 and CDR2 from the germline V gene are KGHSH and LQKENI. The CDR3 extends over 15 amino acids. The chain's CDR3 is CASSPGTGRDQPQHF. The CDR3 DNA is TGTGCCAGCTCACCCGGGACAGGTCGAGATCAGCCCCAGCATTTT.

To note about this clonotype: A junction end diverges from the germline sequence, so it may reflect a read error. This sequence joins TRBV27 and TRBJ2-5, with 7 bases lining up with TRBD1. The CDR3 length is 17 residues. Germline V lookup: CDR1 MNHEY, CDR2 SMNVEV (reference sequence). The CDR3 DNA reads as TGTGCCAGCAGTTTAGGAAGGGGGCGCCCCGGCCAAGAGGCCCAGTACTTC. Its protein is CASSLGRGRPGQEAQYF.

This clonotype was recorded at least ten times. V is TRBV7-2 and J is TRBJ2-1; 8 nucleotides agree with TRBD1. The CDR3 contains 17 residues. Trimming cost V 6 bases and J 4 bases; bases outside gene matches: 14. Looked up from germline, CDR1 is SGHTA and CDR2 is FQGNSA. CDR3: CASRPLKDRDKYNEQFF. The CDR3 DNA is TGTGCCAGCAGACCCCTTAAGGACAGGGACAAATACAATGAGCAGTTCTTC. Variable domain in full (rest from reference TRBV7-2 and TRBJ2-1): GAGVSQSPSNKVTEKGKDVELRCDPISGHTALYWYRQSLGQGLEFLIYFQGNSAPDKSGLPSDRFSAERTGGSVSTLTIQRTQQEDSAVYLCASRPLKDRDKYNEQFFGPGTRLTVL.

This clonotype was detected many times. This rearrangement joins TRBV7-2 to TRBJ1-1; D is unclear. The germline V gene has CDR1 SGHTA and CDR2 FQGNSA. Trimming took 7 bases from V and 3 from J, leaving 15 bases between them. This CDR3 comprises 14 residues. Here the CDR3 DNA reads TGTGCCAGCACGAAGGAGGGCGGGTACACTGAAGCTTTCTTT. This gives the protein CASTKEGGYTEAFF.

In DNA form, the CDR3 reads TGTGCCAGCACTTTCACAGGGGGCGTGGGCGGCTACACCTTC. Residues: CASTFTGGVGGYTF. The chain combines TRBV2 with TRBJ1-2, with TRBD1 matching over 9 bases. Germline-derived CDR1 and CDR2 are SNHLY and FYNNEI. The CDR3 sequence is 14 residues long. V trimming: 7 bases; J trimming: 8 bases; junction bases outside the gene matches: 11.

This clonotype was observed many times. The CDR3 here is CASSSRTGPDTQYF. In DNA form, the CDR3 reads TGTGCCAGCAGCTCTAGGACAGGTCCAGATACGCAGTATTTT. The chain has TRBV7-2 and TRBJ2-3; 7 nucleotides align to TRBD1. V shed 4 bases, J shed 4 bases, and the junction held 5 bases outside the gene matches. The CDR3 totals 14 residues. Germline V gives CDR1 SGHTA, CDR2 FQGNSA.

The V and J genes are TRBV9 and TRBJ2-3, with 11 bases lining up with TRBD2. Germline lookup yields CDR1 SGDLS and CDR2 YYNGEE. This CDR3 has 16 residues. Losses at the gene ends were 3 bases for V and 0 bases for J; bases not matched to a gene: 3. CDR3 protein: CASSGRLAGSTDTQYF. CDR3 coding DNA: TGTGCCAGCAGCGGAAGACTAGCGGGAAGCACAGATACGCAGTATTTT.

In this sample, this clonotype turned up once. The chain employs TRBV19 and TRBJ2-3; 7 positions agree with TRBD2. Trimming cost V 4 bases and J 1 base; bases outside gene matches: 5. The germline V gene encodes CDR1 LNHDA and CDR2 SQIVND (reference sequence). The CDR3 totals 15 residues. CDR3 in amino acids: CASSSWSGGTDTQYF. The CDR3, as DNA: TGTGCCAGTAGTAGCTGGAGCGGGGGCACAGATACGCAGTATTTT.

This clonotype showed up many times. The J gene is TRBJ2-1, the V gene TRBV20-1, with D possibly TRBD2 on 6 matching bases. The germline CDR1 and CDR2 sequences are DFQATT and SNEGSKA (reference sequence). There are 14 residues in the CDR3. Deletions cut 3 bases from V and 7 bases from J, with 16 bases between. The CDR3 nucleotides are TGCAGTGCTAGTGCGGGACCGCCTCGGAATGAGCAGTTCTTC. The encoded protein is CSASAGPPRNEQFF.

This clonotype was seen repeatedly, ten times or more. The rearrangement uses TRBV12-3 or TRBV12-4 and TRBJ2-5; D is perhaps TRBD2 (6 bases). V lost 5 bases to trimming and J lost 4 bases, with 17 bases between them. This CDR3 has 15 residues. CDR3 in amino acids: CASSPLGGWGETQYF. CDR3 DNA sequence: TGTGCCAGCAGTCCACTGGGGGGTTGGGGAGAGACCCAGTACTTC.

This rearrangement joins TRBV20-1 to TRBJ1-1; D possibly corresponds to TRBD1 (5 bases). With 6 bases removed from V and 1 base from J, the gap between germline ends came to 9 bases. CDR1 is DFQATT and CDR2 is SNEGSKA in the germline V gene (reference sequence). The CDR3 consists of 12 residues. CDR3 sequence: CSARDQNTEAFF. The CDR3 DNA is TGCAGTGCAAGGGACCAGAACACTGAAGCTTTCTTT.

At least ten counts were recorded for this clonotype. The gene calls are TRBV6-5 and TRBJ2-1, with TRBD1 identical over 9 bases. Trimming cost V 8 bases and J 2 bases; bases outside gene matches: 7. The CDR3 is 15 residues long. Germline CDR1 and CDR2: MNHEY and SVGAGI. The CDR3 DNA is TGTGCCAGCCAGCCCACAGGGGGCGCCTACAATGAGCAGTTCTTC. This sequence encodes CASQPTGGAYNEQFF.

This clonotype has a handful of counts. The chain uses TRBV12-3 or TRBV12-4 and TRBJ1-2; possible D gene TRBD1, 5 bases. The V end was cut by 4 bases, the J end by 1 base, with 10 bases between. The CDR3 is 14 residues long. CDR3: CASSWDPFNYGYTF. The CDR3 DNA is TGTGCCAGCAGTTGGGACCCTTTTAACTATGGCTACACCTTC.

This clonotype was counted many times. The V gene is TRBV7-2, the J gene TRBJ2-7; D might be TRBD2 (5 bases). CDR3 size: 15 residues. The germline V and J ends were trimmed by 1 base and 4 bases, with 14 bases remaining between them. Germline V CDR1 and CDR2: SGHTA, FQGNSA. The CDR3 DNA sequence: TGTGCCAGCAGCTTAGACCGGGATATGCTATACGAGCAGTACTTC. Translating gives CASSLDRDMLYEQYF.

The V call is TRBV7-2, the J call TRBJ2-7; D not resolved. Trimming removed 2 bases at V and 2 bases at J, with 13 bases between. The CDR3 contains 15 residues. Germline V gives CDR1 SGHTA, CDR2 FQGNSA. The CDR3 is CASSLQGFSTYEQYF. CDR3 coding DNA: TGTGCCAGCAGCTTACAAGGGTTCTCAACCTACGAGCAGTACTTC.

This clonotype was picked up many times. V and J are TRBV10-2 and TRBJ1-5; D gene unclear. V gave up 2 bases and J gave up 4 bases, with 6 bases separating them. Germline CDR1 reads WSHSY; CDR2 reads SAAADI. The CDR3 loop spans 13 amino acids. In nucleotides, the CDR3 is TGCGCCAGCAGTGAGAACACAAATCAGCCCCAGCATTTT. This encodes CASSENTNQPQHF.

On this clonotype: A much larger clone differs by one base, so this may be a read error. CDR3 protein: CASSVATGTNNEQYF. In DNA form, the CDR3 reads TGTGCCAGCAGCGTAGCAACGGGGACTAACAATGAGCAGTACTTC. The rearrangement uses TRBV9 and TRBJ2-7; 7 bases fit TRBD2. Trimming at V came to 0 bases and at J to 7 bases, leaving 10 bases not matched to a gene. The CDR3 is 15 amino acids. CDR1 is SGDLS, CDR2 YYNGEE, per germline.